The 3 T cell receptor beta chains in this list originate from one sample, sequenced in a study of human T cells and chemical hapten exposure. Time point: patch test 2, 6 weeks after DPC sensitization. Treatment: therapeutic diphenylcyclopropenone sensitization with weekly scalp DPC. TCRdb re-called the RACE reads through MiXCR, storing one row per CDR3 protein. The sample comprises approximately 350,000 distinct CDR3 sequences, roughly 6.3% of which are singletons, and 4.5% to 6% rests with the top ten. The source material was whole blood, sampled in connection with sensitization to the hapten diphenylcyclopropenone (DPC). Every receptor here comes from a woman younger than 35 with alopecia areata. Some clones in this sample may be carry-over from other donors' samples.

V is TRBV13 and J is TRBJ2-5; 8 bases are shared with TRBD2. The CDR3 is 14 amino acids. Trimming removed 4 bases from V and 5 bases from J; junction bases left unmatched: 6. From germline, CDR1 is PRHDT and CDR2 FYEKMQ (reference sequence). This chain's CDR3 is CASSSGGPMETQYF. In nucleotides, the CDR3 is TGTGCCAGCAGCTCGGGGGGGCCCATGGAGACCCAGTACTTC.

This clonotype was recorded a few times. The rearrangement joins TRBV3-1 to TRBJ1-1; no clear D. CDR1 is LGHDT, CDR2 YNNKEL, per germline (reference sequence). Between the trimmed V and J ends, which lost 7 bases and 3 bases, there was a span of 12 bases. The CDR3 is made up of 13 amino acids. In DNA, the CDR3 is TGTGCCAGCATCGCGAGGATAGACACTGAAGCTTTCTTT. It specifies CASIARIDTEAFF.

The table lists this clonotype with a few counts. The rearrangement joins TRBV6-6 to TRBJ1-5; TRBD1 is a possible D gene (5 bases). Germline V gene data show CDR1 as MNHNY and CDR2 as SVGAGI (reference sequence). The ends were cut back, 2 bases at V and 0 bases at J, with 8 bases in the middle. This CDR3 comprises 15 residues. CDR3 in amino acids: CASSYGGDSNQPQHF. The CDR3 DNA is TGTGCCAGCAGTTACGGGGGGGATAGCAATCAGCCCCAGCATTTT.